This paragraph covers one T cell receptor beta chain sequence. This record comes from a study of shared clonotypes between healthy human individuals. TCRdb keeps only in-frame clones here, not all; method: immunoSEQ multiplex PCR. The data hold around 690,000 clones, with 90% observed a single time. This CDR3 comprises 14 residues. CDR1 is MNHEY and CDR2 is SVGAGI in the germline V gene. With 6 bases removed from V and 1 base from J, the gap between germline ends came to 12 bases. Input material: memory CD8+ T cells from PBMCs. Subset specified: CD45RO+ cells pooled with CCR7-negative TemRA cells. This sequence joins TRBV6-5 and TRBJ1-1; D perhaps matches TRBD1 (6 bases). The sequence derives from a man aged 18-30 years in good health. Some clones in this sample may be carry-over from other donors' samples. The CDR3 protein is CASSIETGNTEAFF. DNA of the CDR3: TGTGCCAGCAGCATAGAGACAGGGAACACTGAAGCTTTCTTT.